This T cell receptor beta chain is drawn from a study of control samples from healthy donors and cancer patients. Method: immunoSEQ multiplex PCR; TCRdb's copy keeps in-frame clones and lacks some. The table includes more than 85,000 clones, 92% detected once. V shed 2 bases and J shed 7 bases, with 11 bases lying between them. The CDR3 has 13 amino acids. Germline V lookup: CDR1 MNHEY, CDR2 SMNVEV (reference sequence). This TCR was recovered from a woman younger than 35 in good health. J is TRBJ1-2 and V is TRBV27; D remains unclear. The sequenced sample consisted of blood. CDR3 sequence: CASSLARAGGYTF. The CDR3 DNA reads TGTGCCAGCAGTTTAGCGAGAGCAGGTGGCTACACCTTC.